This TCR beta chain was captured by sequencing in a study of regulatory T cells in long-lasting Graves disease. Study conclusions and caveats: The persistent group shared about 2,700 public clonotypes, more than the approximately 970 shared by new patients.

Sequencing libraries for TCR beta were prepared with iRepertoire HTBI primers and Arm-PCR of CDR3 regions. One entry per CDR3 protein, called by TCRdb with MiXCR from the multiplex PCR reads. The table shows 400,000 to 450,000 distinct CDR3 sequences, with 15% occurring only once. Indicated time point: newly diagnosed GD, antithyroid drugs for less than 3 months. After RNA was extracted from PBMCs, the TCR library was made from it. A remark on this clonotype: Its antigen is unknown.

Germline CDR1 and CDR2: SGHVS and FQNEAQ. V was cut by 2 bases and J by 6 bases, with 16 bases left in between. This CDR3 contains 16 residues. These data were likewise used in another study, on T cells in Graves' hyperthyroidism and ophthalmopathy. Per that study: Graves' hyperthyroidism is called stable when ophthalmopathy does not progress within 18 months.

The sequence came from a woman aged 30 to 39 with Graves disease. The gene calls are TRBV7-8 and TRBJ2-2, with D possibly being TRBD1 or TRBD2 (5 bases each). The specimen was peripheral blood mononuclear cells (PBMCs), collected at new diagnosis, from a patient treated with antithyroid drugs. The DNA of the CDR3 is TGTGCCAGCAGCTTAAGTAGGCCAAGGGACGCCGGGGAGCTGTTTTTT. Amino acids: CASSLSRPRDAGELFF.